The sequence of this T cell receptor (beta chain) was determined in a study of blood T cell repertoires in COVID-19 (dated by TCRdb to the early 2020s). Describing the broader study: The collaborator samples originated in the United States, Italy and Spain and spanned the acute and convalescent phases of COVID-19. Where available, HLA class I and class II types were obtained from metadata supplied by the sample provider rather than from assay-based typing. The samples were drawn from the first 160 participants of the ongoing ImmuneRACE study and from about 1,200 subjects provided by 6 global collaborators. The repertoires were released in a freely available public database meant as a resource for research on the immune response to SARS-CoV-2. The prospective study material was composed of cDNA or gDNA derived from T cells, B-cell-depleted T cells, or PBMCs. Subjects who had been exposed to COVID-19, were actively infected with it, or had recovered from it provided the deeply sampled blood TCRbeta repertoires that made up the dataset. Sample metadata almost always included a de-identified subject ID, COVID-19 status, age in years and sex. The paper as a whole reports these results and caveats: The amount of clinical and demographic metadata varied by source and participant and was provided uncurated.

The cysteine opens and the phenylalanine closes a CDR3 of 16 amino acids. Kept here is only the CDR3 DNA, which spans 48 bases and is read in frame from base 1. V is pared back by 6 bases and J by 3 bases, with 18 bases lying between the germline termini. The germline V gene encodes CDR1 MNHNY and CDR2 SVGAGI (reference sequence). About this clone: The antigen it binds to is not known. No base-level quality is on record; no much larger clone is a single base apart.

Enrolling through a virtual design, the prospective study's participants ranged in age from roughly 18 to 89 years and lived across some 23 United States geographic areas. In the prospective study, cohorts were assigned on the basis of participant-reported clinical history obtained from a screening survey and a study questionnaire. Recovered participants in ImmuneRACE Cohort 3 were defined as having two consecutive negative NP/OP PCR tests, clearance from a healthcare professional, or resolution of symptoms. In the prospective study, whole blood, serum and a nasopharyngeal or oropharyngeal swab were collected from each participant by mobile phlebotomists. Prospective study participants could optionally give additional blood draws and questionnaires over an approximately two-month period. Before DNA extraction, prospective study blood samples were shipped either frozen or at room temperature. TCRbeta CDR3 regions were amplified from genomic DNA using the immunoSEQ Assay, a bias-controlled multiplex PCR. In the source study's methods: The number of nucleated cells in each sample was estimated by amplification of reference gene primers within the assay. To quantify the absolute abundance of each unique TCRbeta CDR3 rearrangement, sequence reads were collapsed and filtered. For each sample, productive Simpson clonality was calculated by taking the square root of Simpson's diversity index across productive rearrangements. TCRdb re-hosts the immuneACCESS table, in-frame sequences only. Its copies lack some clones; in the studies checked, an unresolved V gene accounts for under half of them, and the cause for the rest is not known. That table gives V, J and clone size, and the DNA gave D and trimming. For this sample there are some 300,000 clones; under 90% appear just once. Just under 9.5% of the sample is held by the ten biggest clonotypes.

This clonotype originated in a woman aged 25 to 39 who had recovered from COVID-19. The sequencing input was PBMCs or T cells enriched from blood (not recorded which). Recombination connected TRBV6-6 to TRBJ1-5; perhaps TRBD1 is the D gene, with 6 bases matching. In nucleotides, the sequence is TGTGCCAGCAGCCCTGGGACAAGGGCCAACAATCAGCCCCAGCATTTT. Its product reads: CASSPGTRANNQPQHF.